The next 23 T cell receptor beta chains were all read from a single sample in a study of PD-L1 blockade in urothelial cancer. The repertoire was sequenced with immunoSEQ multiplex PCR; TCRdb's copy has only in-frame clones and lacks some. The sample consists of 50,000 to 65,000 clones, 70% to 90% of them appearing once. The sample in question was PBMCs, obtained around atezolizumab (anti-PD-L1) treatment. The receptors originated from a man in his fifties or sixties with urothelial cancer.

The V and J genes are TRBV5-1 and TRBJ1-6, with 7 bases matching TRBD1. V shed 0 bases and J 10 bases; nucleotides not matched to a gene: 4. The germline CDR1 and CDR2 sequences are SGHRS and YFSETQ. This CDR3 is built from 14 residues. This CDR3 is CASSLGDSGSPLHF. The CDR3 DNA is TGCGCCAGCAGCTTGGGGGACAGTGGCTCACCCCTCCACTTT.

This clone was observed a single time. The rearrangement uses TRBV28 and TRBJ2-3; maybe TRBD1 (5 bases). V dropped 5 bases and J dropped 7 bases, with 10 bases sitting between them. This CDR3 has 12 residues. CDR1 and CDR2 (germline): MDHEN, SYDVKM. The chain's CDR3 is CASSPQGYTQYF. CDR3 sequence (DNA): TGTGCCAGCAGTCCCCAGGGATATACGCAGTATTTT. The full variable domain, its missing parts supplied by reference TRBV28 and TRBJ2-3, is DVKVTQSSRYLVKRTGEKVFLECVQDMDHENMFWYRQDPGLGLRLIYFSYDVKMKEKGDIPEGYSVSREKKERFSLILESASTNQTSMYLCASSPQGYTQYFGPGTRLTVL.

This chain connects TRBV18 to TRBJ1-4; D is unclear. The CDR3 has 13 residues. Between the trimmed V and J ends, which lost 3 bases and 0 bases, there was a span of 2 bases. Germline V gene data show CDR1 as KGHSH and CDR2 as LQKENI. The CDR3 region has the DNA TGTGCCAGCTCACCCACAACTAATGAAAAACTGTTTTTT. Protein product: CASSPTTNEKLFF.

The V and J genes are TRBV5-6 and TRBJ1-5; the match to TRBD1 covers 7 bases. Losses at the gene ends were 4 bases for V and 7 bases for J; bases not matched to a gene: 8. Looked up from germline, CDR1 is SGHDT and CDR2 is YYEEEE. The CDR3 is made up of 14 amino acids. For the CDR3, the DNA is TGTGCCAGCAGCCTGAGACAGGGTGGGCAGCCCCAGCATTTT. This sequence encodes CASSLRQGGQPQHF.

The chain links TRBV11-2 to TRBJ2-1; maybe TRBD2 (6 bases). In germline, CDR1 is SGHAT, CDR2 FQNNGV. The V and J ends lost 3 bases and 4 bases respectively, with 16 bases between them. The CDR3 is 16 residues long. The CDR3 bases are TGTGCCAGCAGCTTGGAATATACCGGGAGTTACAATGAGCAGTTCTTC. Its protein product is CASSLEYTGSYNEQFF.

CDR3 in DNA: TGTGCCAGCAGTTTAAGGGACAGAAAAGCTTTCTTT. Translated: CASSLRDRKAFF. J is TRBJ1-1 and V is TRBV28; 7 positions match TRBD1. Trimming took 2 bases from V and 9 from J; bases not matched to a gene: 3. Germline values: CDR1 MDHEN, CDR2 SYDVKM. This CDR3 region has 12 residues.

DNA of the CDR3: TGTGCCTGGGAAACTACACATCGCGAGCAGTACTTC. Encoded protein: CAWETTHREQYF. The chain has TRBV30 and TRBJ2-7; no firm D call. From germline, CDR1 is GTSNPN and CDR2 SVGIG (reference sequence). V shed 5 bases and J shed 6 bases, with 14 bases lying between them. There are 12 residues in the CDR3.

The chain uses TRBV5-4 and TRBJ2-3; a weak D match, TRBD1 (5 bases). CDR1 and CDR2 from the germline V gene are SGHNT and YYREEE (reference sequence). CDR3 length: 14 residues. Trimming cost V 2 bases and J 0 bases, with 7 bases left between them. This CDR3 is CASSFDRSTDTQYF. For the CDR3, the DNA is TGTGCCAGCAGCTTCGACAGAAGCACAGATACGCAGTATTTT.

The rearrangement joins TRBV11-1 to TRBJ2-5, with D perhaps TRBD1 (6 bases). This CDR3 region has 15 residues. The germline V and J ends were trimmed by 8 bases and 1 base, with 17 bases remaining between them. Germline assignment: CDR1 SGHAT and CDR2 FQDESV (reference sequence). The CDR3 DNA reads TGTGCCAGCGACACAGGGCGTTTAGGCCAAGAGACCCAGTACTTC. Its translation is CASDTGRLGQETQYF.

The CDR3 DNA sequence: TGTGCCAGCAGTGTCGCTAGGCAGATCCATGGCTCCTACAATGAGCAGTTCTTC. This encodes CASSVARQIHGSYNEQFF. This sequence joins TRBV2 and TRBJ2-1; D unresolved. The V and J ends lost 4 bases and 0 bases respectively, with 19 bases between them. CDR1 is SNHLY and CDR2 is FYNNEI in the germline V gene. This CDR3 spans 18 amino acids.

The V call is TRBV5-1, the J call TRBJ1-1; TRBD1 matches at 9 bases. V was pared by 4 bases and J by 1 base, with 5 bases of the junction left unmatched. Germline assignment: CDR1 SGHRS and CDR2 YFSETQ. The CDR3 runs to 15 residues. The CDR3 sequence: CASSRGQGWNTEAFF. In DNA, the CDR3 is TGCGCCAGCAGCAGGGGACAGGGATGGAACACTGAAGCTTTCTTT.

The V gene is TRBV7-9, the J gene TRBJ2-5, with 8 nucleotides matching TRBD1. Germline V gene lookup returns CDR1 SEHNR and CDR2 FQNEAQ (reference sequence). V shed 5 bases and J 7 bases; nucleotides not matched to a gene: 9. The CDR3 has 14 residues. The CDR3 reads CASSLQGGVGTQYF. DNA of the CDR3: TGTGCCAGCAGCCTACAGGGGGGTGTGGGGACCCAGTACTTC. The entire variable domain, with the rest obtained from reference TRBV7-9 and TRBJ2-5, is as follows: DTGVSQNPRHKITKRGQNVTFRCDPISEHNRLYWYRQTLGQGPEFLTYFQNEAQLEKSRLLSDRFSAERPKGSFSTLEIQRTEQGDSAMYLCASSLQGGVGTQYFGPGTRLLVL.

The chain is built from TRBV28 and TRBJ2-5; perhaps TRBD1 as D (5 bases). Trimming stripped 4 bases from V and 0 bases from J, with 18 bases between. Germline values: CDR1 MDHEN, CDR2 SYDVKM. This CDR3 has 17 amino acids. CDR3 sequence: CASSSFPLTDNQETQYF. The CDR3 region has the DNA TGTGCCAGCAGTTCTTTCCCTCTGACGGACAACCAAGAGACCCAGTACTTC.

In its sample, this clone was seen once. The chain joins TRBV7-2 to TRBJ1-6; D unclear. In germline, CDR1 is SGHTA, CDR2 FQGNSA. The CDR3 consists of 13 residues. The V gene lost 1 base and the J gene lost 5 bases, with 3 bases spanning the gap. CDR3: CASSLEHNSPLHF. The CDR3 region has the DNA TGTGCCAGCAGCTTAGAGCATAATTCACCCCTCCACTTT.

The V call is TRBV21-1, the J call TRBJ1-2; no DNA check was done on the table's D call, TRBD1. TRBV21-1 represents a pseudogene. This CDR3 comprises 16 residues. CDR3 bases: TGTGCCAGCAGCGCCCCCTCGGGACAGGGCTTGAGGGGCTACACCTTC. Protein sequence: CASSAPSGQGLRGYTF.

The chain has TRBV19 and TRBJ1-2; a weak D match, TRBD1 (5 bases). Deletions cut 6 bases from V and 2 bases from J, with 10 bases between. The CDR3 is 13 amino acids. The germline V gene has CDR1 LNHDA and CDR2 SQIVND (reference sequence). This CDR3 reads CASSQGGNYGYTF. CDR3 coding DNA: TGTGCCAGTAGCCAGGGTGGGAACTATGGCTACACCTTC.

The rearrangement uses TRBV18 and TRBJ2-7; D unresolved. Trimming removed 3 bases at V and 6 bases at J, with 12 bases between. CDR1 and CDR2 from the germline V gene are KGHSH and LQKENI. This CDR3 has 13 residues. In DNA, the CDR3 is TGTGCCAGCTCACCGATTGGCTGGTCCGAGCAGTACTTC. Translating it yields CASSPIGWSEQYF.

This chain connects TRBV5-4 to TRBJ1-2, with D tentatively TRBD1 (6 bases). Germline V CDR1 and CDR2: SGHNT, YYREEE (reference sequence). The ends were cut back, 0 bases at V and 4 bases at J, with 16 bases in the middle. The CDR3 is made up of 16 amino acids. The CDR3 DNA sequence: TGTGCCAGCAGCTTGGCCCTTAGGACAGAATTCTATGGCTACACCTTC. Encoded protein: CASSLALRTEFYGYTF.

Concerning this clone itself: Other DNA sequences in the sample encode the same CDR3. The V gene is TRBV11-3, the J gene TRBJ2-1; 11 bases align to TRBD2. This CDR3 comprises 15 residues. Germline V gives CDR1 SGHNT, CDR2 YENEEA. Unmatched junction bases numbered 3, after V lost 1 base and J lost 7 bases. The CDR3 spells CASSLGTSGSNEQFF. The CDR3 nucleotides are TGTGCCAGCAGCTTAGGTACTAGCGGGAGTAATGAGCAGTTCTTC.

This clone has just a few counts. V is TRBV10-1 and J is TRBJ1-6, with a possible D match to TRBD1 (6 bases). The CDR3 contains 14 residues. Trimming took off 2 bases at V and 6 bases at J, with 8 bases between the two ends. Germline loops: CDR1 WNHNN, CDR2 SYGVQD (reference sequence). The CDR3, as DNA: TGCGCCAGCAGTGAGAACAGGGCTAATTCACCCCTCCACTTT. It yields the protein CASSENRANSPLHF.

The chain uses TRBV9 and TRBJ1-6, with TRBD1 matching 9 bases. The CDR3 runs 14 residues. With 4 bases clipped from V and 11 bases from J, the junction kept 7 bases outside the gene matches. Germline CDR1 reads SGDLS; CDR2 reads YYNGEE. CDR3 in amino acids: CASSLGQGETPLHF. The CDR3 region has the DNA TGTGCCAGCAGCTTGGGACAGGGAGAGACACCCCTCCACTTT.

In DNA form, the CDR3 reads TGTGCCAGTAGTGCCGAGCCGGGACTAGCGGGGAGTATGGGGCACAATGAGCAGTTCTTC. It yields the protein CASSAEPGLAGSMGHNEQFF. The chain uses TRBV19 and TRBJ2-1, with 13 positions matching TRBD2. Trimming cost V 5 bases and J 5 bases; bases outside gene matches: 18. The germline gives CDR1 LNHDA, CDR2 SQIVND (reference sequence). This CDR3 contains 20 residues.

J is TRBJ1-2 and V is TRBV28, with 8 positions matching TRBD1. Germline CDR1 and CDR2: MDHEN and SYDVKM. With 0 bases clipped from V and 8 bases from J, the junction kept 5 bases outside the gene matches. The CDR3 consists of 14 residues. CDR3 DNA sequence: TGTGCCAGCAGTTTATGCGCAGGGGGCTGCGGCTACACCTTC. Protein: CASSLCAGGCGYTF.